The 10 T cell receptor beta chains below all came from one sample that was sequenced in a study of shared T cell receptors in the human thymus. Method: immunoSEQ multiplex PCR; TCRdb's copy keeps in-frame clones and lacks some. The sample holds about 380,000 clones, roughly 94% seen once. The source material was thymocytes. The receptors were gathered from a human donor.

V usage is TRBV28 and J usage is TRBJ2-2; tentative D call: TRBD2 (5 bases). Trimming pared 4 bases from V and 5 bases from J, leaving 8 bases between. The CDR3 runs to 13 residues. Per the germline V gene, CDR1 is MDHEN and CDR2 is SYDVKM. CDR3 bases: TGTGCCAGCAGTTCCGAGCGGACCGGGGAGCTGTTTTTT. Its protein product is CASSSERTGELFF.

The V call is TRBV28, the J call TRBJ2-7; 12 positions agree with TRBD2. The V and J ends lost 4 bases and 7 bases, in that order; junction bases with no gene match: 8. CDR1 and CDR2 (germline): MDHEN, SYDVKM. This CDR3 comprises 15 residues. As DNA, the CDR3 is TGTGCCAGCAGTTCAGGACTAGCGGGGAGCCTGGAGCAGTACTTC. It yields the protein CASSSGLAGSLEQYF. Full variable domain (rest looked up from reference TRBV28 and TRBJ2-7): DVKVTQSSRYLVKRTGEKVFLECVQDMDHENMFWYRQDPGLGLRLIYFSYDVKMKEKGDIPEGYSVSREKKERFSLILESASTNQTSMYLCASSSGLAGSLEQYFGPGTRLTVT.

The CDR3 DNA sequence: TGCGCCAGCAGCCAAGATGGGCCGGGTGAGGGAGTCGAGCAGTACTTC. Translating it yields CASSQDGPGEGVEQYF. J is TRBJ2-7 and V is TRBV4-1; weak D call: TRBD2 (5 bases). Trimming left V 0 bases short and J 6 bases short, with 18 bases between. The V gene's germline CDR1 is MGHRA and CDR2 YSYEKL. The CDR3 length is 16 residues.

This chain joins TRBV15 and TRBJ2-5; 9 bases fit TRBD1. The CDR3 loop spans 16 amino acids. CDR1 LNHNV and CDR2 YYDKDF come from the germline V gene (reference sequence). The ends lost 1 base at V and 4 bases at J; junction bases unmatched: 7. The CDR3 coding sequence is TGTGCCACCAGCAGAGGTAGGACAGGGGTGCGAGAGACCCAGTACTTC. Encoded protein: CATSRGRTGVRETQYF.

The chain's CDR3 is CASSQDLRTQETQYF. CDR3 bases: TGTGCCAGCAGCCAAGACCTCAGGACCCAAGAGACCCAGTACTTC. The J gene is TRBJ2-5, the V gene TRBV14; D not certain. V was pared by 0 bases and J by 1 base, with 9 bases between. The CDR3 is 15 residues long. Germline V CDR1 and CDR2: SGHDN, FVKESK.

The chain has TRBV4-3 and TRBJ2-5; tentative D call: TRBD1 (6 bases). Germline lookup yields CDR1 LGHNA and CDR2 YSLEER. V was trimmed by 1 base and J by 5 bases, leaving 23 bases between them. The CDR3 runs 18 residues. Here the CDR3 DNA reads TGCGCCAGCAGCCAAGCCACCTCTCGAGGACAGTCTCCGGAGACCCAGTACTTC. As protein: CASSQATSRGQSPETQYF.

The rearrangement links TRBV18 to TRBJ2-1; perhaps D is TRBD1 or TRBD2 (5 bases each). Per the germline V gene, CDR1 is KGHSH and CDR2 is LQKENI. The V gene lost 6 bases and the J gene lost 8 bases, with 20 bases spanning the gap. The CDR3 contains 15 residues. In DNA form, the CDR3 reads TGTGCCAGCTCCCGACGATGGGGGAGAGGGCATGAGCAGTTCTTC. Amino acids: CASSRRWGRGHEQFF.

This clone was observed once. The J gene is TRBJ1-2, the V gene TRBV28, with a tentative D call TRBD1 (5 bases). The CDR3 extends over 13 amino acids. The V gene lost 2 bases and the J gene lost 6 bases, with 10 bases spanning the gap. Germline CDR1 is MDHEN and CDR2 is SYDVKM. CDR3 loop: CASSLQGWDGYTF. CDR3 DNA: TGTGCCAGCAGTTTACAGGGATGGGATGGCTACACCTTC.

The chain is built from TRBV25-1 and TRBJ2-7; 9 nucleotides match TRBD2. The CDR3 runs to 16 residues. After removal of 7 bases from V and 0 bases from J, the junction contained 10 bases not matched to a gene. Germline V gives CDR1 MGHDK, CDR2 SYGVNS. This CDR3 reads CASNQTSGLLSYEQYF. For the CDR3, the DNA is TGTGCCAGCAATCAGACTAGCGGCCTTCTCTCCTACGAGCAGTACTTC.

This clone has only a few counts. The chain recombines TRBV12-5 with TRBJ2-1; D call uncertain. The CDR3 extends over 18 amino acids. Germline V gene data show CDR1 as LGHNT and CDR2 as FRNRAP. Trimming took off 0 bases at V and 6 bases at J, with 21 bases between the two ends. The CDR3: CASGLVTKNVLEFNEQFF. In DNA, the CDR3 is TGTGCTAGTGGTTTGGTAACTAAGAATGTTCTGGAGTTCAATGAGCAGTTCTTC.